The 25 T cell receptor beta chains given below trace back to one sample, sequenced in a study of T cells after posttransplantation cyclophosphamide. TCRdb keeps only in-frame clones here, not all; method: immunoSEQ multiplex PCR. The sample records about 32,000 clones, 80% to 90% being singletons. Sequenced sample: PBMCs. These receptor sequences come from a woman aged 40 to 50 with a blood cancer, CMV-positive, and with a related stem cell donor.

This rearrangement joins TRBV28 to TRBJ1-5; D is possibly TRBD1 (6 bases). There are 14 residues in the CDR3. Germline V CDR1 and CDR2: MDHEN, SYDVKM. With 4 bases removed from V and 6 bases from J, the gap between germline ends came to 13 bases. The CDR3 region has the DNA TGTGCCAGCAGTTCCCCGGACAGATCTCAGCCCCAGCATTTT. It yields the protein CASSSPDRSQPQHF.

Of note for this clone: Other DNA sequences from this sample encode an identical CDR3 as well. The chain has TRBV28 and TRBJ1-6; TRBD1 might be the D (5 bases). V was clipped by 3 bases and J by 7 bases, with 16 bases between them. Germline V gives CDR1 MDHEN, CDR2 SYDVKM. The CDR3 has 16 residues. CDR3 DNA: TGTGCCAGCAGTTTCCAGTCCCAGGGTCAAAATTCACCCCTCCACTTT. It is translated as CASSFQSQGQNSPLHF.

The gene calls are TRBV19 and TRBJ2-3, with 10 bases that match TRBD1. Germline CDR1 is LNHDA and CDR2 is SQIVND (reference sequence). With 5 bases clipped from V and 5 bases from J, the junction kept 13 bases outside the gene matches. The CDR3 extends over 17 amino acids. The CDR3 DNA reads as TGTGCCAGTAGTGTTTTCCTCGGACAGGGGGAATTAGATACGCAGTATTTT. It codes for CASSVFLGQGELDTQYF.

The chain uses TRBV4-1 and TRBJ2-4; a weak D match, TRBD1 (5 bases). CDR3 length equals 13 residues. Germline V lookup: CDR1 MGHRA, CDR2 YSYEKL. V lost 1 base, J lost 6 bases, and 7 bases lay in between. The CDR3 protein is CASSQAGINIQYF. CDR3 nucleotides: TGCGCCAGCAGCCAAGCAGGGATAAACATTCAGTACTTC.

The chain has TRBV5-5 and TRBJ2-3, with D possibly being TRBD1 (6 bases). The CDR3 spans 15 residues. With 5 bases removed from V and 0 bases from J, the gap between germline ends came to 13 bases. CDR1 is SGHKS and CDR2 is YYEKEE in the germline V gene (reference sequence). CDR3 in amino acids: CASSRDITSTDTQYF. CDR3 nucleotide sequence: TGTGCCAGCAGTCGGGACATCACTAGCACAGATACGCAGTATTTT.

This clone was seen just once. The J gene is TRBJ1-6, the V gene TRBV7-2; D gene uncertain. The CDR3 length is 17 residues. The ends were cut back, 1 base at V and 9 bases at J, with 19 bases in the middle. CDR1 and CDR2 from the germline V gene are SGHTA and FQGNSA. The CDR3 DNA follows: TGTGCCAGCAGCTTAGTATCGGCGGCTGGCTTGGGTTCACCCCTCCACTTT. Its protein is CASSLVSAAGLGSPLHF.

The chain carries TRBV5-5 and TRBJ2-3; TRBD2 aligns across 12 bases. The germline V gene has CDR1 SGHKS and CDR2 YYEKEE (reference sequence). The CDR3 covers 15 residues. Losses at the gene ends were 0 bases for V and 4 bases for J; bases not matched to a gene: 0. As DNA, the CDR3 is TGTGCCAGCAGCTTGGGACTAGCGGGGGCAGATACGCAGTATTTT. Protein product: CASSLGLAGADTQYF.

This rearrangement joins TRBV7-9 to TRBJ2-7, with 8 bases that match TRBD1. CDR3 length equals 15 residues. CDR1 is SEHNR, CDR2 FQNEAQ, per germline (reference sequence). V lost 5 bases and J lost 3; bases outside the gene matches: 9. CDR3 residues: CASSPRQGRFYEQYF. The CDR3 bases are TGTGCCAGCAGCCCGCGACAGGGGCGCTTCTACGAGCAGTACTTC.

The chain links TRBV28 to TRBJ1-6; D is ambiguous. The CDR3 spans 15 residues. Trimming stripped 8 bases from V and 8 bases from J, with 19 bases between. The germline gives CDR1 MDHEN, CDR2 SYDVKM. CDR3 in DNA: TGTGCCAGCGCTCGCATTGGACTCAAGGATTCACCCCTCCACTTT. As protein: CASARIGLKDSPLHF. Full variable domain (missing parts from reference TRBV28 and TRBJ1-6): DVKVTQSSRYLVKRTGEKVFLECVQDMDHENMFWYRQDPGLGLRLIYFSYDVKMKEKGDIPEGYSVSREKKERFSLILESASTNQTSMYLCASARIGLKDSPLHFGNGTRLTVT.

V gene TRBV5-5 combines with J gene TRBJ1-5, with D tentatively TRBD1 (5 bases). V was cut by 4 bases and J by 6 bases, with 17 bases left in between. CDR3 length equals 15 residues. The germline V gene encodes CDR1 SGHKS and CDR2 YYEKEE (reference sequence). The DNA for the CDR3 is TGTGCCAGCAGCCCCGCAGGGCTCGGTGGTCAGCCCCAGCATTTT. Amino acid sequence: CASSPAGLGGQPQHF.

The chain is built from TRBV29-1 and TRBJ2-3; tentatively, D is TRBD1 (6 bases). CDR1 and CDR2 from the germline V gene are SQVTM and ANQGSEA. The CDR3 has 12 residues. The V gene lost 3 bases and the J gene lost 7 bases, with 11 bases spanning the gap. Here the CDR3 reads CSVDRDMNTQYF. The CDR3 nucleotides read TGCAGCGTTGACCGGGACATGAATACGCAGTATTTT.

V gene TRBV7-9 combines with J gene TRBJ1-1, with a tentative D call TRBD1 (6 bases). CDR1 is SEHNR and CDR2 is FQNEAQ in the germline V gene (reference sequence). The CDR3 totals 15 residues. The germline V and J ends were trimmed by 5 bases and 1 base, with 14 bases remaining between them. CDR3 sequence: CASSPLTGKNTEAFF. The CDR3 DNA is TGTGCCAGCAGCCCTCTAACAGGGAAGAACACTGAAGCTTTCTTT.

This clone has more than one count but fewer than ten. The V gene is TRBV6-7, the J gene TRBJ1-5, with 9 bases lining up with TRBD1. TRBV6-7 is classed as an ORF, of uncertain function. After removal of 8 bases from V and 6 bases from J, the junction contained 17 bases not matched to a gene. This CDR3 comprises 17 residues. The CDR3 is CASAQGQGERSGQPQHF. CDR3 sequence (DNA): TGTGCCAGCGCCCAGGGACAGGGAGAGAGAAGTGGTCAGCCCCAGCATTTT.

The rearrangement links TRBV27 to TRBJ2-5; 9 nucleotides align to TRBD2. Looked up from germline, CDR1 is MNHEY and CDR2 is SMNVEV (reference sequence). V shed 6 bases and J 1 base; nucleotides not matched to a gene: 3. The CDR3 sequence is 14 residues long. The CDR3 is CASRETSGQETQYF. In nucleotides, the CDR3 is TGTGCCAGCAGAGAGACTAGCGGCCAAGAGACCCAGTACTTC.

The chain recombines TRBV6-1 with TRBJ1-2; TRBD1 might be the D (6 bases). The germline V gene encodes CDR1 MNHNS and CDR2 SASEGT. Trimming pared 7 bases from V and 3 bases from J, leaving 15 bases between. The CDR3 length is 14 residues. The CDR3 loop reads CASTAKQGDYGYTF. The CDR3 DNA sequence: TGTGCCAGCACGGCAAAACAGGGCGACTATGGCTACACCTTC.

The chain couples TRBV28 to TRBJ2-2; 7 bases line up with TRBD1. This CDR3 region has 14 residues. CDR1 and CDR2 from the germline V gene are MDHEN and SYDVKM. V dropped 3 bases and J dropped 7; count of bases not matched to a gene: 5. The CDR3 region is CASSLAGGSGELFF. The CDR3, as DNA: TGTGCCAGCAGTTTGGCAGGGGGAAGCGGGGAGCTGTTTTTT.

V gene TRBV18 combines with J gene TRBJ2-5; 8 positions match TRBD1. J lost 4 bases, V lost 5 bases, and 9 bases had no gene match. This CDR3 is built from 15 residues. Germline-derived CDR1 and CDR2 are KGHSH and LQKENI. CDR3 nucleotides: TGTGCCAGCTCATCGAACAGGGGGGCTGGAGAGACCCAGTACTTC. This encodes CASSSNRGAGETQYF.

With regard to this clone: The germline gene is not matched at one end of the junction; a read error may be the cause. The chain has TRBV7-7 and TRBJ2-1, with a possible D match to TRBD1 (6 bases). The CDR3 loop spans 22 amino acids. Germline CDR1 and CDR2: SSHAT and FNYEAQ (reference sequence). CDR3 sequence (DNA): TGTGCTAGCAGCCACCACTTGCTCGACAGGTCCAAACCAGGGGTTTCCTACAATGAGCAGTTCTTC. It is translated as CASSHHLLDRSKPGVSYNEQFF.

As DNA, the CDR3 is TGTGCCAGCAGCTACCGGACAGGGGGCGTAAGCACAGATACGCAGTATTTT. It specifies CASSYRTGGVSTDTQYF. The V gene is TRBV7-9, the J gene TRBJ2-3; 11 positions match TRBD1. Trimming removed 4 bases from V and 0 bases from J; junction bases left unmatched: 6. CDR1 is SEHNR and CDR2 is FQNEAQ in the germline V gene (reference sequence). The length of the CDR3 is 17 residues. Complete variable domain (other parts from reference TRBV7-9 and TRBJ2-3): DTGVSQNPRHKITKRGQNVTFRCDPISEHNRLYWYRQTLGQGPEFLTYFQNEAQLEKSRLLSDRFSAERPKGSFSTLEIQRTEQGDSAMYLCASSYRTGGVSTDTQYFGPGTRLTVL.

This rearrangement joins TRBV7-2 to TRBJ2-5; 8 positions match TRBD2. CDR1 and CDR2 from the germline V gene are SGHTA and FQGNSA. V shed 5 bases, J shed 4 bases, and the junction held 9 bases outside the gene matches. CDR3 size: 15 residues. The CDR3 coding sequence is TGTGCCAGCAGCCCTCCGGGGGGGTGGGGAGAGACCCAGTACTTC. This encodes CASSPPGGWGETQYF. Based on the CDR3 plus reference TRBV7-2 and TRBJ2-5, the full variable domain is GAGVSQSPSNKVTEKGKDVELRCDPISGHTALYWYRQSLGQGLEFLIYFQGNSAPDKSGLPSDRFSAERTGGSVSTLTIQRTQQEDSAVYLCASSPPGGWGETQYFGPGTRLLVL.

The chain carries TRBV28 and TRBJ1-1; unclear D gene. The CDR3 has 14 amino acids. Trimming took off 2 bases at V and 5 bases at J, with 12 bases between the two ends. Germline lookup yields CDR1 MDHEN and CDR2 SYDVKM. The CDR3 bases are TGTGCCAGCAGTTTAGTGGGAGGAGAAACTGAAGCTTTCTTT. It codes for CASSLVGGETEAFF.

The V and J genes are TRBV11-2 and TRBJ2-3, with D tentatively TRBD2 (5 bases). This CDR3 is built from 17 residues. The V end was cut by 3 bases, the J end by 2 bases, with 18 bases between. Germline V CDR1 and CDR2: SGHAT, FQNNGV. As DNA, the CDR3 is TGTGCCAGCAGCTTCAATGGCGGGTCGCCCTTCACAGATACGCAGTATTTT. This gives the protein CASSFNGGSPFTDTQYF. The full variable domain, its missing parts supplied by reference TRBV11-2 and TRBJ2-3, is EAGVAQSPRYKIIEKRQSVAFWCNPISGHATLYWYQQILGQGPKLLIQFQNNGVVDDSQLPKDRFSAERLKGVDSTLKIQPAKLEDSAVYLCASSFNGGSPFTDTQYFGPGTRLTVL.

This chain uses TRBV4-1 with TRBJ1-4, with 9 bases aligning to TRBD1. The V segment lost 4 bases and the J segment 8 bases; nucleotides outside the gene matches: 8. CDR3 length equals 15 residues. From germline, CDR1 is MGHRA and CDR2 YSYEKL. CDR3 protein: CASSLIQGAREKLFF. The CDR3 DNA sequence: TGCGCCAGCAGCCTTATACAGGGGGCAAGAGAAAAACTGTTTTTT.

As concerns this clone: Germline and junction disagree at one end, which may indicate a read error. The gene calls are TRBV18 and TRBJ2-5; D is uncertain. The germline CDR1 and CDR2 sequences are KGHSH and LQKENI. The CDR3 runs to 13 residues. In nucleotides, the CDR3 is TGTGCCAGCTCACTCCAGGTTCAAGAGATCCAGTACTTC. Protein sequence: CASSLQVQEIQYF.

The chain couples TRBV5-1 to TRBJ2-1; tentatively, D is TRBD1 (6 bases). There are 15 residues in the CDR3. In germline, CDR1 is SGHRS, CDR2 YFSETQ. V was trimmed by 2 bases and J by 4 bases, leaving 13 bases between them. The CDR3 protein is CASSLGQPIYNEQFF. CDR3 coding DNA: TGCGCCAGCAGCTTAGGACAGCCAATTTACAATGAGCAGTTCTTC. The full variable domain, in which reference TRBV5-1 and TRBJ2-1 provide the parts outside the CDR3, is KAGVTQTPRYLIKTRGQQVTLSCSPISGHRSVSWYQQTPGQGLQFLFEYFSETQRNKGNFPGRFSGRQFSNSRSEMNVSTLELGDSALYLCASSLGQPIYNEQFFGPGTRLTVL.